What follows is one T cell receptor (beta chain) and its context. These data come from a study of graft-versus-host responses after intestinal transplantation. Investigators treated the graft tissue so that it released intraepithelial and lamina propria lymphocytes. The data were produced by immunoSEQ multiplex PCR, yet TCRdb's version contains in-frame clones alone and is incomplete. The data hold some 17,000 clones, with around 82% observed a single time. CDR1 and CDR2 from the germline V gene are SGHTA and FQGNSA. This CDR3 comprises 17 residues. Trimming stripped 1 base from V and 6 bases from J, with 18 bases between.

This TCR came from a human patient who received an intestinal transplant, so some T cells may come from the graft donor. The material sequenced was ileum tissue, taken 17 days after transplant. The chain combines TRBV7-2 with TRBJ1-4; D possibly corresponds to TRBD1 (6 bases). Written as DNA, the CDR3 is TGTGCCAGCAGCTTAGGGGTATTTCGGCCAGGGGATGAAAAACTGTTTTTT. It is translated as CASSLGVFRPGDEKLFF.